The sequence of this TCR beta chain was determined in a study of blood T cell repertoires in COVID-19. Turning to the study itself: Sample material is recorded as cDNA or gDNA derived from T cells, B-cell-depleted T cells, or PBMCs.

Method: immunoSEQ multiplex PCR; TCRdb's copy keeps in-frame clones and lacks some. This sample carries about 160,000 clones, 85% to 95% of them seen once, and the ten largest clones take around 2%. In Seattle, patients joined the study during active infection and were tracked longitudinally. Germline V CDR1 and CDR2: SGDLS, YYNGEE. V lost 2 bases, J lost 7 bases, and 1 base stayed unmatched. CDR3 length: 12 residues. The V call is TRBV9, the J call TRBJ1-2; 8 bases agree with TRBD1. The sequence derives from a woman aged 55-69 years with COVID-19, enrolled during active disease. Specimen: peripheral blood. The CDR3 DNA is TGTGCCAGCAGCGTCGACAGGGGTGGCTACACCTTC. Translating gives CASSVDRGGYTF. Full variable domain (missing parts from reference TRBV9 and TRBJ1-2): DSGVTQTPKHLITATGQRVTLRCSPRSGDLSVYWYQQSLDQGLQFLIQYYNGEERAKGNILERFSAQQFPDLHSELNLSSLELGDSALYFCASSVDRGGYTFGSGTRLTVV.